This TCR beta chain stems from a study of blood T cell repertoires in COVID-19. Study-level information: The United States, Italy and Spain supplied acute and convalescent COVID-19 samples.

Individuals aged about 18 to 89 years were recruited from 20 to 25 US areas. Cohorts were assigned according to the clinical history that participants reported. Recovered status in Cohort 3 required two negative PCRs, clearance, or symptom resolution. CDR1 and CDR2 from the germline V gene are MNHEY and SMNVEV (reference sequence). The CDR3 spans 13 residues. V was shortened by 2 bases and J by 8 bases, with 12 bases between the two germline ends. Data came from immunoSEQ multiplex PCR; TCRdb stores just in-frame clones and leaves some out. The sample yields a few hundred thousand clones, about 90% seen once.

Sequencing was carried out using PBMCs or T cells enriched from blood (not recorded which). The chain employs TRBV27 and TRBJ1-1; maybe TRBD1 (6 bases). This receptor was obtained from a man younger than 40 who had recovered from COVID-19. CDR3 loop: CASSLGGGTEAFF. CDR3 coding DNA: TGTGCCAGCAGTTTAGGGGGGGGCACGGAAGCTTTCTTT.